This TCR beta chain is drawn from a study of control samples from healthy donors and cancer patients. TCRdb keeps only in-frame clones here, not all; method: immunoSEQ multiplex PCR. The sample carries 85,000 to 100,000 clones, roughly 78% recorded once. The CDR3 runs to 14 residues. In germline, CDR1 is GTSNPN, CDR2 SVGIG (reference sequence). Between the trimmed V and J ends, which lost 1 base and 0 bases, there was a span of 10 bases. This receptor was taken from a man in his 60s in good health. The sequencing input was blood. V and J are TRBV30 and TRBJ2-7, with a tentative D call TRBD1 (5 bases). CDR3 coding DNA: TGTGCCTGGAGTGGAAAGGGGTTCTCCTACGAGCAGTACTTC. Translated: CAWSGKGFSYEQYF.